The rows below give T cell receptor beta chains drawn from one sample of a study of molecular identifiers for immune sequencing clone quantification. TCRdb called the PCR reads again in MiXCR, with one record for every CDR3 protein. The table has 40,000 to 45,000 distinct CDR3 sequences, approximately 17% seen once. The specimen was naive CD8+ T cells from blood, with Jurkat cell RNA spiked in. These receptors all stem from a human donor in good health. Some libraries in this study had Jurkat cell RNA spiked in. Each CDR3 is given with its conserved first and last residue. The D gene is left open where the match is weak. Not all rows give a size; the values are once, few, many and, for expanded clones, a class.

>NA|TRBJ2-1|many|TRBV20-1
CSARDLIGRANEQFF
TGCAGTGCTAGAGACTTAATCGGTAGAGCGAATGAGCAGTTCTTC
>NA|TRBJ2-7|many|TRBV7-9
CASSFHPYEQYF
TGTGCCAGCAGCTTCCACCCCTACGAGCAGTACTTC
>NA|TRBJ2-3|NA|TRBV7-2
CASSLVLGDMQYF
TGTGCCAGCAGCTTAGTTTTAGGGGATATGCAGTATTTT
>TRBD1|TRBJ2-3|many|TRBV24-1
CATSGPGQSTDTQYF
TGTGCCACCAGTGGCCCGGGACAGAGCACAGATACGCAGTATTTT
>NA|TRBJ1-5|few|TRBV7-9
CASSLGGSLIHSNQPQHF
TGTGCCAGCAGCTTAGGGGGTTCCCTTATACATAGCAATCAGCCCCAGCATTTT
>NA|TRBJ2-1|many|TRBV14
CASSELGGANYNEQFF
TGTGCCAGCAGCGAACTTGGGGGAGCGAACTACAATGAGCAGTTCTTC
>NA|TRBJ2-1|NA|TRBV5-4
CASSLAGKGLNYNEQFF
TGTGCCAGCAGCTTGGCCGGAAAGGGACTCAACTACAATGAGCAGTTCTTC
>TRBD2|TRBJ2-3|many|TRBV29-1
CNPVVSTSGDTDTQYF
TGCAACCCTGTTGTGTCCACTAGCGGGGACACAGATACGCAGTATTTT
>NA|TRBJ2-7|few|TRBV27
CAGSLWERSYEQYF
TGTGCCGGCAGTTTATGGGAACGTTCCTACGAGCAGTACTTC
>TRBD2|TRBJ2-7|many|TRBV7-2
CASIGYSGGAYEQYF
TGTGCCAGCATTGGGTATAGCGGGGGAGCCTACGAGCAGTACTTC
>NA|TRBJ1-2|many|TRBV5-6
CASSLTSGFFNYGYTF
TGTGCCAGCAGCTTGACGAGTGGCTTTTTTAACTATGGCTACACCTTC
>NA|TRBJ2-3|few|TRBV5-5
CASSLGAGRDTQYF
TGTGCCAGCAGCCTGGGCGCTGGGAGAGATACGCAGTATTTT
>TRBD1|TRBJ2-1|many|TRBV28
CASGDRGLEQFF
TGTGCCAGTGGGGACAGGGGGCTCGAGCAGTTCTTC
>TRBD2|TRBJ2-3|many|TRBV7-2
CASSFGLAIDTQYF
TGTGCCAGCAGCTTCGGACTAGCGATAGATACGCAGTATTTT
>TRBD1|TRBJ2-2|many|TRBV4-3
CASSQGDRGTGELFF
TGCGCCAGCAGCCAAGGGGACAGGGGCACCGGGGAGCTGTTTTTT
>TRBD1|TRBJ1-2|NA|TRBV5-5
CASSLWYRDRENYGYTF
TGTGCCAGCAGCTTGTGGTACCGGGACAGGGAGAACTATGGCTACACCTTC
>TRBD1|TRBJ1-5|many|TRBV20-1
CSALTGGAQPQHF
TGCAGTGCTTTGACAGGGGGAGCTCAGCCCCAGCATTTT
>TRBD1|TRBJ2-6|many|TRBV9
CASSVELGQGTSGANVLTF
TGTGCCAGCAGCGTAGAATTGGGACAGGGGACCTCTGGGGCCAACGTCCTGACTTTC
>TRBD1|TRBJ1-5|few|TRBV11-2
CASSAPGGGQPQHF
TGTGCCAGCAGCGCCCCAGGGGGCGGACAGCCCCAGCATTTT
>NA|TRBJ2-6|many|TRBV10-3
CAISESGGPTGANVLTF
TGTGCCATCAGTGAGTCGGGGGGGCCCACTGGGGCCAACGTCCTGACTTTC
>TRBD2|TRBJ2-1|many|TRBV6-5
CASSSRDYYNEQFF
TGTGCCAGCAGTAGCCGGGACTACTACAATGAGCAGTTCTTC
>TRBD2|TRBJ2-1|NA|TRBV29-1
CSVEDPRGLAGAIYNEQFF
TGCAGCGTTGAAGATCCTAGGGGGCTAGCGGGAGCTATTTACAATGAGCAGTTCTTC
>NA|TRBJ2-3|NA|TRBV7-8
CASSLTVSGYTDTQYF
TGTGCCAGCAGCTTAACGGTTAGCGGCTACACAGATACGCAGTATTTT
>TRBD2|TRBJ2-3|many|TRBV20-1
CSAVRLAGRTDTQYF
TGCAGTGCTGTCCGACTAGCGGGTCGCACAGATACGCAGTATTTT
>NA|TRBJ2-5|once|TRBV9
CASSAGWGAETQYF
TGCGCCAGCAGCGCCGGTTGGGGTGCAGAGACCCAGTACTTC
>NA|TRBJ2-7|many|TRBV20-1
CSARARGSQYEQYF
TGCAGTGCTAGAGCCAGGGGCTCCCAGTACGAGCAGTACTTC
>NA|TRBJ2-2|few|TRBV7-9
CASSGHRDGELFF
TGTGCCAGCAGCGGTCACAGGGACGGGGAGCTGTTTTTT
>NA|TRBJ2-7|many|TRBV5-6
CASSLGGDPGWEQYF
TGTGCCAGCAGCTTGGGCGGGGATCCCGGATGGGAGCAGTACTTC
>NA|TRBJ2-7|many|TRBV20-1
CSAQGRPYEQYF
TGCAGTGCTCAGGGTAGGCCCTACGAGCAGTACTTC
>TRBD1|TRBJ1-5|many|TRBV20-1
CSARRSSRGLQPQHF
TGCAGTGCTAGACGTTCTTCCAGGGGGCTTCAGCCCCAGCATTTT
>NA|TRBJ2-3|many|TRBV7-9
CASSHVLVSTDTQYF
TGTGCCAGCAGCCACGTCCTAGTGAGCACAGATACGCAGTATTTT
>TRBD1|TRBJ2-3|NA|TRBV19
CASSVTGGDTQYF
TGTGCCAGTAGTGTAACAGGGGGCGATACGCAGTATTTT
>TRBD2|TRBJ2-7|many|TRBV9
CASSPTPGGTYEQYF
TGTGCCAGCAGCCCTACCCCGGGGGGAACCTACGAGCAGTACTTC
>TRBD1|TRBJ2-7|many|TRBV28
CASSLGQGSYEQYF
TGTGCCAGCAGTCTCGGACAGGGGTCCTACGAGCAGTACTTC
>NA|TRBJ2-1|many|TRBV27
CASSLSVNNEQFF
TGTGCCAGCAGTTTATCCGTAAACAATGAGCAGTTCTTC
>TRBD1|TRBJ2-3|few|TRBV7-6
CASSPGTGEADTQYF
TGTGCCAGCAGCCCGGGGACAGGGGAAGCAGATACGCAGTATTTT
>NA|TRBJ2-3|many|TRBV7-3
CASSLLAPTDTQYF
TGTGCCAGCAGCCTCCTAGCGCCTACAGATACGCAGTATTTT
>NA|TRBJ2-7|few|TRBV29-1
CSVEWGYEQYF
TGCAGCGTTGAGTGGGGCTACGAGCAGTACTTC
>TRBD1|TRBJ2-7|NA|TRBV4-1
CASSQNRQGYEQYF
TGCGCCAGCAGCCAAAATCGACAGGGGTACGAGCAGTACTTC
>NA|TRBJ1-1|many|TRBV19
CASSIGSWTEAFF
TGTGCCAGTAGTATTGGCTCCTGGACTGAAGCTTTCTTT
>NA|TRBJ2-7|few|TRBV11-2
CASSYYYDSSYEQYF
TGTGCCAGCAGCTACTATTACGACAGCTCCTACGAGCAGTACTTC
>NA|TRBJ1-1|many|TRBV5-1
CASSPDGLGYTEAFF
TGCGCCAGCAGCCCGGACGGGCTTGGATACACTGAAGCTTTCTTT
>TRBD2|TRBJ2-1|many|TRBV6-5
CASSYRLAVWDEQFF
TGTGCCAGCAGTTACCGGCTAGCGGTCTGGGATGAGCAGTTCTTC
>NA|TRBJ2-7|medium-sized|TRBV4-2
CASSQGSRFLANEQYF
TGTGCCAGCAGCCAAGGATCCCGGTTCCTGGCCAACGAGCAGTACTTC
>TRBD1|TRBJ1-2|NA|TRBV6-6
CASSYPKAQGAYGYTF
TGTGCCAGCAGTTACCCAAAGGCACAGGGGGCCTATGGCTACACCTTC
>NA|TRBJ2-5|few|TRBV29-1
CSVVGETQYF
TGCAGCGTTGTAGGTGAGACCCAGTACTTC
>NA|TRBJ2-1|many|TRBV12-5
CASGWTGPGNEQFF
TGTGCTAGTGGTTGGACCGGGCCGGGGAATGAGCAGTTCTTC
>NA|TRBJ2-3|many|TRBV27
CASRLVRTDTQYF
TGTGCCAGCAGACTTGTCCGCACAGATACGCAGTATTTT
>NA|TRBJ2-1|many|TRBV24-1
CATRKDPGNEQFF
TGTGCCACCAGAAAGGACCCGGGTAATGAGCAGTTCTTC
>TRBD1|TRBJ2-3|NA|TRBV4-3
CASSHLTGTARRKSTDTQYF
TGCGCCAGCAGCCACCTTACCGGGACAGCCCGACGAAAGAGCACAGATACGCAGTATTTT
>NA|TRBJ2-7|many|TRBV29-1
CSVVSASGEQYF
TGCAGCGTTGTTTCCGCGTCCGGCGAGCAGTACTTC
>NA|TRBJ2-5|many|TRBV28
CASSSRAPVETQYF
TGTGCCAGCAGTTCCCGCGCACCCGTGGAGACCCAGTACTTC
>NA|TRBJ2-7|NA|TRBV5-4
CASSSLGYEQYF
TGTGCCAGCAGCTCCCTGGGGTACGAGCAGTACTTC